This T cell receptor (beta chain) was identified in a study of Graves' ophthalmopathy and Graves' hyperthyroidism. The germline V gene encodes CDR1 SQVTM and CDR2 ANQGSEA. Trimming left V 5 bases short and J 2 bases short, with 4 bases between. The CDR3 is 11 amino acids. This clonotype was found many times. The antigen is undetermined. Study-level findings and limits: Distinction of ophthalmopathy from stable hyperthyroidism by a 13-signature model reached 85% to 90% sensitivity and 75% to 84% specificity. Its predictions of ophthalmopathy progression gave the model around 71% sensitivity and 72.22% specificity.

For repertoire sequencing, the TCR beta CDR3 regions were amplified from RNA transcripts. A first-round RT-PCR used HTBI primers, followed by a second-round multiplex PCR. One entry per CDR3 protein results from TCRdb running MiXCR on the multiplex PCR reads. The sample has about 1.2 million distinct CDR3 sequences; 35% to 40% are singletons. The sequence derives from an adult man with Graves' hyperthyroidism. Sequencing input: peripheral blood or thyroid tissue (not recorded which). The V and J genes are TRBV29-1 and TRBJ1-3; unclear D gene. CDR3 sequence (DNA): TGCAGCGTTATTGCTGGAAACACCATATATTTT. It yields the protein CSVIAGNTIYF.